Shown below are 26 T cell receptor beta chains from a single sample sequenced in a study of CD8 T cells in ankylosing spondylitis. TCRdb re-derived calls from the 5' RACE reads in MiXCR, one entry per CDR3 protein. The sample contains some 140,000 distinct CDR3 sequences, 8% to 9% of which appear only once. Sequences were obtained from synovial fluid, either unsorted or a sorted T cell fraction (not recorded which). The receptors were sampled from a male donor with ankylosing spondylitis.

The count of this clonotype is one. Being one base from a much bigger clone, this may be a read error. The chain has TRBV7-2 and TRBJ2-1; D might be TRBD2 (6 bases). V lost 1 base and J 7 bases, leaving 14 bases between the germline ends. The CDR3 is made up of 15 amino acids. In germline, CDR1 is SGHTA, CDR2 FQGNSA. The CDR3 DNA follows: TGTGCCAGCAGCTTAGAGGCTACTAGCTTAAATGAGCAGTTCTTC. Translating gives CASSLEATSLNEQFF.

The sample holds many counts of this clonotype. This rearrangement joins TRBV5-6 to TRBJ2-3; 8 bases fit TRBD2. V was clipped by 0 bases and J by 5 bases; unmatched bases: 8. The CDR3 extends over 16 amino acids. CDR1 is SGHDT, CDR2 YYEEEE, per germline. CDR3 sequence: CASSLGGTLAGDTQYF. The CDR3 bases are TGTGCCAGCAGCTTGGGCGGCACTCTAGCGGGAGATACGCAGTATTTT.

This clonotype appeared many times. This chain joins TRBV29-1 and TRBJ1-1; possible D gene TRBD1, 6 bases. This CDR3 has 10 residues. V was clipped by 6 bases and J by 10 bases, with 12 bases between them. The germline CDR1 and CDR2 sequences are SQVTM and ANQGSEA. CDR3 amino acids: CSVLRGRAFF. The CDR3 DNA reads as TGCAGCGTACTCAGGGGTAGAGCTTTCTTT.

This clonotype was detected many times. V gene TRBV20-1 combines with J gene TRBJ2-7; TRBD1 matches 7 bases. V shed 4 bases and J 4 bases; nucleotides not matched to a gene: 7. This CDR3 is built from 13 residues. Per the germline V gene, CDR1 is DFQATT and CDR2 is SNEGSKA (reference sequence). CDR3 DNA: TGCAGTGCTACACAGGGGCCGAATTACGAGCAGTACTTC. Translated: CSATQGPNYEQYF.

This clonotype has a count of ten or more. The chain links TRBV27 to TRBJ2-5; weak D call: TRBD1 (6 bases). This CDR3 is built from 13 residues. V lost 7 bases and J lost 5, with 14 bases in between. Germline CDR1 is MNHEY and CDR2 is SMNVEV (reference sequence). CDR3 bases: TGTGCCAGCAAGGACTTTCAGGGGGAGACCCAGTACTTC. Amino acids: CASKDFQGETQYF.

This clonotype has a handful of counts. This chain links TRBV20-1 with TRBJ2-2, with D perhaps assigned TRBD1 or TRBD2 (5 bases each). Looked up from germline, CDR1 is DFQATT and CDR2 is SNEGSKA (reference sequence). CDR3 length: 16 amino acids. Between the trimmed V and J ends, which lost 2 bases and 2 bases, there was a span of 15 bases. CDR3 amino acids: CSARLLGDPNTGELFF. In nucleotides, the CDR3 is TGCAGTGCTAGACTTCTTGGGGACCCTAACACCGGGGAGCTGTTTTTT.

The sample holds a few counts of this clonotype. The J gene is TRBJ2-3, the V gene TRBV5-1; tentatively, D is TRBD2 (7 bases). CDR3 length equals 16 residues. Trimming took off 3 bases at V and 0 bases at J, with 14 bases between the two ends. Germline loops: CDR1 SGHRS, CDR2 YFSETQ. Here the CDR3 reads CASSSNRGASTDTQYF. CDR3 bases: TGCGCCAGCAGCTCCAACCGGGGGGCAAGCACAGATACGCAGTATTTT.

In this sample, this clonotype turned up a few times. The chain employs TRBV29-1 and TRBJ2-3, with D unclear. V lost 1 base and J lost 0, with 8 bases in between. The CDR3 has 14 amino acids. From germline, CDR1 is SQVTM and CDR2 ANQGSEA. DNA for the CDR3: TGCAGCGTTGAAGGACCTCTTAGCACAGATACGCAGTATTTT. It translates to CSVEGPLSTDTQYF.

In its sample, this clonotype was seen a few times. The CDR3 sequence is CASSQTANYGYTF. The CDR3 DNA follows: TGTGCCAGCAGCCAGACAGCTAACTATGGCTACACCTTC. The V and J genes are TRBV4-2 and TRBJ1-2, with D perhaps matching TRBD1 (5 bases). Trimming pared 3 bases from V and 0 bases from J, leaving 5 bases between. CDR1 and CDR2 from the germline V gene are LGHNA and YNFKEQ. This CDR3 is built from 13 residues.

This clonotype was seen at least ten times. This chain connects TRBV10-3 to TRBJ2-5; D assignment may be TRBD1 or TRBD2 (6 bases each). V was trimmed by 10 bases and J by 2 bases, leaving 14 bases between them. The CDR3 is 13 residues long. Germline loops: CDR1 ENHRY, CDR2 SYGVKD. This chain's CDR3 is CATSGARQETQYF. The CDR3 nucleotides are TGTGCCACCTCGGGGGCCCGTCAAGAGACCCAGTACTTC.

The rearrangement uses TRBV24-1 and TRBJ2-1; TRBD2 aligns across 9 bases. CDR1 and CDR2 from the germline V gene are KGHDR and SFDVKD. V shed 3 bases, J shed 8 bases, and the junction held 10 bases outside the gene matches. The CDR3 runs to 16 residues. The CDR3 sequence is CATSDVLAGGPDEQFF. The DNA for the CDR3 is TGTGCCACCAGTGATGTCCTCGCGGGGGGGCCCGATGAGCAGTTCTTC.

This clonotype turned up a few times. The chain joins TRBV6-5 to TRBJ1-2; D is undetermined. The CDR3 totals 15 residues. Germline V gives CDR1 MNHEY, CDR2 SVGAGI. V lost 7 bases and J lost 4, with 19 bases in between. The CDR3 DNA reads as TGTGCCAGCATTATGGGAGGGCCCCGGGCCTATGGCTACACCTTC. Its protein is CASIMGGPRAYGYTF.

CDR3 nucleotide sequence: TGTGCCAGCAGTTTAGGGTATCGGGTCCACTTT. Amino acid sequence: CASSLGYRVHF. The chain recombines TRBV12-3 or TRBV12-4 with TRBJ1-6; D is unclear. V lost 1 base to trimming and J lost 17 bases, with 9 bases between them. This CDR3 is built from 11 residues.

This sequence joins TRBV10-3 and TRBJ2-7; D unclear. Germline CDR1 reads ENHRY; CDR2 reads SYGVKD. Trimming removed 10 bases from V and 2 bases from J, with 18 bases in between. This CDR3 region has 14 residues. The CDR3 DNA follows: TGTGCCAACTGTTGGTGTGTAGGAGCCTACGAGCAGTACTTC. Protein product: CANCWCVGAYEQYF.

This clonotype appeared many times. This chain uses TRBV7-9 with TRBJ2-1; no definite D call. The CDR3 runs to 14 residues. The V end was cut by 2 bases, the J end by 12 bases, with 17 bases between. The V gene's germline CDR1 is SEHNR and CDR2 FQNEAQ (reference sequence). The CDR3, as DNA: TGTGCCAGCAGCTTAAATAGCCCCCACTCAGTGCAGTTCTTC. Its protein is CASSLNSPHSVQFF. Variable domain in full (rest from reference TRBV7-9 and TRBJ2-1): DTGVSQNPRHKITKRGQNVTFRCDPISEHNRLYWYRQTLGQGPEFLTYFQNEAQLEKSRLLSDRFSAERPKGSFSTLEIQRTEQGDSAMYLCASSLNSPHSVQFFGPGTRLTVL.

The chain carries TRBV10-3 and TRBJ2-3, with a tentative D call TRBD1 (5 bases). The germline gives CDR1 ENHRY, CDR2 SYGVKD. This CDR3 spans 14 amino acids. The V end lost 3 bases, the J end lost 2 bases, and 9 bases lay between the germline ends. This chain's CDR3 is CAISDKGHTDTQYF. The CDR3 bases are TGTGCCATCAGTGACAAGGGGCACACAGATACGCAGTATTTT.

The chain combines TRBV20-1 with TRBJ2-4; no definite D call. In germline, CDR1 is DFQATT, CDR2 SNEGSKA (reference sequence). V gave up 3 bases and J gave up 3 bases, with 9 bases separating them. The CDR3 consists of 13 residues. This CDR3 reads CSARDHHKNIQYF. In nucleotides, the CDR3 is TGCAGTGCTAGGGACCACCACAAAAACATTCAGTACTTC.

This clonotype has only a few counts. V usage is TRBV5-1 and J usage is TRBJ1-1; tentatively, D is TRBD1 (5 bases). The CDR3 is made up of 14 amino acids. Per the germline V gene, CDR1 is SGHRS and CDR2 is YFSETQ. Trimming left V 4 bases short and J 2 bases short, with 12 bases between. CDR3 sequence: CASSADRSNTEAFF. The CDR3 bases are TGCGCCAGCAGCGCTGACAGATCAAACACTGAAGCTTTCTTT.

This clonotype was recorded many times. V gene TRBV7-2 combines with J gene TRBJ1-2, with unresolved D. Germline assignment: CDR1 SGHTA and CDR2 FQGNSA. CDR3 size: 14 residues. Trimming stripped 5 bases from V and 7 bases from J, with 17 bases between. CDR3 in amino acids: CASSVVGPTAGYTF. The CDR3 DNA sequence: TGTGCCAGCAGCGTAGTGGGCCCCACGGCTGGCTACACCTTC.

This clonotype has just a few counts. J is TRBJ2-2 and V is TRBV5-1; 7 bases agree with TRBD1. The germline V gene has CDR1 SGHRS and CDR2 YFSETQ. This CDR3 contains 16 residues. Trimming removed 1 base from V and 4 bases from J; junction bases left unmatched: 7. The CDR3 protein is CASSLRQGSTTGELFF. The DNA of the CDR3 is TGCGCCAGCAGCTTGCGACAGGGTAGTACCACCGGGGAGCTGTTTTTT.

This clonotype was seen a few times. The chain uses TRBV10-2 and TRBJ2-1; 8 positions agree with TRBD2. The V gene end was trimmed by 7 bases and the J gene end by 1 base; junction bases not matched to a gene: 6. CDR3 size: 15 residues. Germline V gene data show CDR1 as WSHSY and CDR2 as SAAADI. As DNA, the CDR3 is TGCGCCAGCATTCGAGCGGGAGCTTCCTACAATGAGCAGTTCTTC. Translated: CASIRAGASYNEQFF.

In its sample, this clonotype was seen many times. The DNA of the CDR3 is TGTGCCAGCACCAGTCGGGCGGACAACACCGGGGAGCTGTTTTTT. This encodes CASTSRADNTGELFF. The chain has TRBV7-2 and TRBJ2-2; D ambiguous. Trimming left V 7 bases short and J 2 bases short, with 14 bases between. CDR1 and CDR2 (germline): SGHTA, FQGNSA. There are 15 residues in the CDR3.

The gene calls are TRBV28 and TRBJ1-1, with a weak D call TRBD1 (6 bases). The length of the CDR3 is 11 residues. V gave up 8 bases and J gave up 6 bases, with 10 bases separating them. Germline V gene lookup returns CDR1 MDHEN and CDR2 SYDVKM. Here the CDR3 DNA reads TGTGCCAGCCGCGGGGGCCCTGAAGCTTTCTTT. Its protein is CASRGGPEAFF.

This clonotype was recorded many times. CDR3 bases: TGTGCCAGCAGAAGGGGAGGCTGGAGCTCTGGAAACACCATATATTTT. Amino acids: CASRRGGWSSGNTIYF. The chain recombines TRBV5-6 with TRBJ1-3; TRBD1 might be the D (5 bases). With 5 bases removed from V and 0 bases from J, the gap between germline ends came to 15 bases. CDR1 and CDR2 from the germline V gene are SGHDT and YYEEEE. The CDR3 consists of 16 residues.

This clonotype was detected many times. V and J are TRBV7-2 and TRBJ2-5; a possible D gene is TRBD2 (6 bases). The germline V gene encodes CDR1 SGHTA and CDR2 FQGNSA. The CDR3 is 16 residues long. V lost 3 bases, J lost 0 bases, and 14 bases lay in between. The CDR3 spells CASSFFPSGDQETQYF. Written as DNA, the CDR3 is TGTGCCAGCAGCTTCTTCCCATCGGGGGACCAAGAGACCCAGTACTTC. Complete variable domain (other parts from reference TRBV7-2 and TRBJ2-5): GAGVSQSPSNKVTEKGKDVELRCDPISGHTALYWYRQSLGQGLEFLIYFQGNSAPDKSGLPSDRFSAERTGGSVSTLTIQRTQQEDSAVYLCASSFFPSGDQETQYFGPGTRLLVL.

This clonotype was picked up many times. The chain uses TRBV24-1 and TRBJ1-2; D gene unclear. This CDR3 spans 13 amino acids. Germline V gene sequence: CDR1 KGHDR, CDR2 SFDVKD. Deletions cut 2 bases from V and 7 bases from J, with 10 bases between. For the CDR3, the DNA is TGTGCCACCAGTGATTCCCGAGGCCGTGGCTACACCTTC. This codes for CATSDSRGRGYTF.